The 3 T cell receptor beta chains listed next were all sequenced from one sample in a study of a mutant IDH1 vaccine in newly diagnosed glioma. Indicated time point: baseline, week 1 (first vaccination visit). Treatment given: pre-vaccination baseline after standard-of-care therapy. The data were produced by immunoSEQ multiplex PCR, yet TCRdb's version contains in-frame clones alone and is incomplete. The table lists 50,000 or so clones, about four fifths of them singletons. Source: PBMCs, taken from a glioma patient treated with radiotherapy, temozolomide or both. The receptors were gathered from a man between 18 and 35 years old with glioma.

The CDR3 spells CASSLVTGGFAYEQYF. CDR3 in DNA: TGTGCCAGCAGCTTAGTAACAGGGGGCTTCGCCTACGAGCAGTACTTC. The gene calls are TRBV7-8 and TRBJ2-7; 9 positions match TRBD1. Germline V lookup: CDR1 SGHVS, CDR2 FQNEAQ. The V and J ends lost 1 base and 2 bases, in that order; junction bases with no gene match: 6. This CDR3 comprises 16 residues. The whole variable domain, remainder taken from reference TRBV7-8 and TRBJ2-7, is GAGVSQSPRYKVAKRGQDVALRCDPISGHVSLFWYQQALGQGPEFLTYFQNEAQLDKSGLPSDRFFAERPEGSVSTLKIQRTQQEDSAVYLCASSLVTGGFAYEQYFGPGTRLTVT.

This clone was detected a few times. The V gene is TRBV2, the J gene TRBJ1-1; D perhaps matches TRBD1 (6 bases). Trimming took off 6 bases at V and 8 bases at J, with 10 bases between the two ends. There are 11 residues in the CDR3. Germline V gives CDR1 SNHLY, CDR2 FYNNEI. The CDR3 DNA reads TGTGCCAGCAGCAGGGACATGGAAGCTTTCTTT. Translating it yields CASSRDMEAFF.

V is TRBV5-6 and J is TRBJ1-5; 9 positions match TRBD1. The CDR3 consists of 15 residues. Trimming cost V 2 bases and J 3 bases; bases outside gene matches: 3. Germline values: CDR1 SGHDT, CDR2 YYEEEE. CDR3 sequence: CASSLTGGYNQPQHF. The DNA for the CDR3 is TGTGCCAGCAGCTTAACAGGGGGCTACAATCAGCCCCAGCATTTT.